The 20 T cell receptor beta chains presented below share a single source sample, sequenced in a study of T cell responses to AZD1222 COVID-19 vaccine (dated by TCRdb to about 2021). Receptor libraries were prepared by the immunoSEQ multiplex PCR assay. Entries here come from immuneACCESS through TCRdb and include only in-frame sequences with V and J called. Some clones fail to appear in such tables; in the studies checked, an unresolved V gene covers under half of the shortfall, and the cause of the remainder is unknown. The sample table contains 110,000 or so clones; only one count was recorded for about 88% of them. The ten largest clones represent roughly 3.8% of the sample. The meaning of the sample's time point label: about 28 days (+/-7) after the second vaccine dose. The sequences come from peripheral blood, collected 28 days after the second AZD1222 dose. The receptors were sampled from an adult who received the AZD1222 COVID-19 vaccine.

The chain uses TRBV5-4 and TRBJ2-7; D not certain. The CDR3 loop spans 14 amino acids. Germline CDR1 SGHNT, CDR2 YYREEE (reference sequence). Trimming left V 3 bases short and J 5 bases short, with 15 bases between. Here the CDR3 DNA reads TGTGCCAGCAGCTCGTTACCTAGTTGGGACGAGCAGTACTTC. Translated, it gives CASSSLPSWDEQYF. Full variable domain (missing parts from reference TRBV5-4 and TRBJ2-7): ETGVTQSPTHLIKTRGQQVTLRCSSQSGHNTVSWYQQALGQGPQFIFQYYREEENGRGNFPPRFSGLQFPNYSSELNVNALELDDSALYLCASSSLPSWDEQYFGPGTRLTVT.

Here the CDR3 reads CAWSVRGRGTEAFF. Here the CDR3 DNA reads TGTGCCTGGAGTGTCCGGGGGAGAGGGACTGAAGCTTTCTTT. This sequence joins TRBV30 and TRBJ1-1; tentative D call: TRBD1 (5 bases). The CDR3 has 14 residues. Germline lookup yields CDR1 GTSNPN and CDR2 SVGIG (reference sequence). V was shortened by 0 bases and J by 5 bases, with 13 bases between the two germline ends.

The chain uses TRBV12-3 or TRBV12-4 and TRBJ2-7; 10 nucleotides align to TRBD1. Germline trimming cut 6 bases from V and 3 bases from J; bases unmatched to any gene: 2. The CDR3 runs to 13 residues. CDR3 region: CASRRTGGYEQYF. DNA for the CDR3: TGTGCCAGCAGACGGACAGGGGGCTACGAGCAGTACTTC.

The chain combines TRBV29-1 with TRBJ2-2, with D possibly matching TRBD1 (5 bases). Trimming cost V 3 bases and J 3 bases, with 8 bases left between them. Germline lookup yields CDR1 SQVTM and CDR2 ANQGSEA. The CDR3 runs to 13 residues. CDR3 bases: TGCAGCGTTGACAGGGTAGACACCGGGGAGCTGTTTTTT. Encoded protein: CSVDRVDTGELFF.

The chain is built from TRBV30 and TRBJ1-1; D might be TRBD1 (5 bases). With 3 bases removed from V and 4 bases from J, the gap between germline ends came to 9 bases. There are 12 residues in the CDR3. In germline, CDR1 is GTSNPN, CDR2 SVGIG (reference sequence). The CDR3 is CAWRGVSTEAFF. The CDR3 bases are TGTGCCTGGAGAGGGGTAAGCACTGAAGCTTTCTTT. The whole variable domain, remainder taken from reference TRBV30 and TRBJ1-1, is SQTIHQWPATLVQPVGSPLSLECTVEGTSNPNLYWYRQAAGRGLQLLFYSVGIGQISSEVPQNLSASRPQDRQFILSSKKLLLSDSGFYLCAWRGVSTEAFFGQGTRLTVV.

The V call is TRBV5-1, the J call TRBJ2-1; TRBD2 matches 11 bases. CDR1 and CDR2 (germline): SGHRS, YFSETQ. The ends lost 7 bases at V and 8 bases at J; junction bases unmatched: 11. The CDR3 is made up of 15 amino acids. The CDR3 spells CASGGTSGFPDEQFF. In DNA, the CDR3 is TGCGCCAGCGGGGGGACTAGCGGCTTCCCGGATGAGCAGTTCTTC.

The CDR3 DNA reads TGTGCCACCAGTGACCGAAGGACAGGGGCCTATGGCTACACCTTC. This encodes CATSDRRTGAYGYTF. The chain is built from TRBV24-1 and TRBJ1-2; 9 bases align to TRBD1. V was pared by 4 bases and J by 4 bases, with 6 bases of the junction left unmatched. This CDR3 spans 15 amino acids. Germline-derived CDR1 and CDR2 are KGHDR and SFDVKD.

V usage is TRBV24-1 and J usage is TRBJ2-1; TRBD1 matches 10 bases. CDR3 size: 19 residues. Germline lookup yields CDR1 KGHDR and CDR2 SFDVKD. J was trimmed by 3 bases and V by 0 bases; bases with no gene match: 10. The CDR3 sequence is CATSDLRTGGTGDYNEQFF. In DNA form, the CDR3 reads TGTGCCACCAGTGATTTGCGGACAGGGGGAACGGGGGACTACAATGAGCAGTTCTTC.

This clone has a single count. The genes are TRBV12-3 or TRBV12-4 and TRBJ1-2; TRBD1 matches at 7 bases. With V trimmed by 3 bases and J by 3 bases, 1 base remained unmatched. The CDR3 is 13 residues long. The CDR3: CASSFQGDYGYTF. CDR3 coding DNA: TGTGCCAGCAGTTTCCAGGGGGACTATGGCTACACCTTC.

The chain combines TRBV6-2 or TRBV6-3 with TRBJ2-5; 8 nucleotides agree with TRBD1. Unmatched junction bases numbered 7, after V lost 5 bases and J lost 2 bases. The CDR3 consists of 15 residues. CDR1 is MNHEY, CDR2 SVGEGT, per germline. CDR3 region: CASSAGGAGQETQYF. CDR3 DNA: TGTGCCAGCAGTGCAGGGGGCGCGGGTCAAGAGACCCAGTACTTC.

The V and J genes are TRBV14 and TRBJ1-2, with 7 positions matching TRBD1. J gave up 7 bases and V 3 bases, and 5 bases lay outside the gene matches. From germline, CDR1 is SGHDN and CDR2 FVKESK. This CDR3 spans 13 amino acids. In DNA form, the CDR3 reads TGTGCCAGCAGCCACGATAGGGGGCCTGGCTACACCTTC. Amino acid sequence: CASSHDRGPGYTF.

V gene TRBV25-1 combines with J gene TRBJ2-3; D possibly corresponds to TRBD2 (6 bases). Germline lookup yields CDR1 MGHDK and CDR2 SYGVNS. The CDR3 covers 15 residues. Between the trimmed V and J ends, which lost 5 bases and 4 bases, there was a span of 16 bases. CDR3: CASSPGLLNSDTQYF. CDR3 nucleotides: TGTGCCAGCAGTCCGGGACTTTTGAATTCAGATACGCAGTATTTT.

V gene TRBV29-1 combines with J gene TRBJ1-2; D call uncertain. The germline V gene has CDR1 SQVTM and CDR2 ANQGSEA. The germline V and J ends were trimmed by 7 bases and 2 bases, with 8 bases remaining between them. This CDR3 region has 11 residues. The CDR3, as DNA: TGCAGCGCAACGACCAACTATGGCTACACCTTC. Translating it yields CSATTNYGYTF.

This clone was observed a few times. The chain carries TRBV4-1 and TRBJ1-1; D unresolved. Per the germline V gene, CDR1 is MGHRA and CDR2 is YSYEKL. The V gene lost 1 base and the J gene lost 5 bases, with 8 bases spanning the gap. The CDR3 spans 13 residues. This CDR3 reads CASSQALRTEAFF. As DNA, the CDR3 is TGCGCCAGCAGCCAAGCCTTGAGGACTGAAGCTTTCTTT.

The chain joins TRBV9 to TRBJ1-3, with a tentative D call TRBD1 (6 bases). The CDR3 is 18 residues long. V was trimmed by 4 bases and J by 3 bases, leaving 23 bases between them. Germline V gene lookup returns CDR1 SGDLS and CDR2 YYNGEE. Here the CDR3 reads CASSPQVGGKNLGNTIYF. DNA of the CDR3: TGTGCCAGCAGCCCCCAGGTAGGGGGAAAGAACCTTGGAAACACCATATATTTT.

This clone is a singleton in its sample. The CDR3 protein is CASSFLAGGQETQYF. CDR3 sequence (DNA): TGTGCCAGCAGTTTCTTGGCGGGGGGGCAAGAGACCCAGTACTTC. V and J are TRBV27 and TRBJ2-5; 9 bases fit TRBD2. V was pared by 3 bases and J by 2 bases, with 4 bases of the junction left unmatched. Germline assignment: CDR1 MNHEY and CDR2 SMNVEV (reference sequence). This CDR3 has 15 amino acids.

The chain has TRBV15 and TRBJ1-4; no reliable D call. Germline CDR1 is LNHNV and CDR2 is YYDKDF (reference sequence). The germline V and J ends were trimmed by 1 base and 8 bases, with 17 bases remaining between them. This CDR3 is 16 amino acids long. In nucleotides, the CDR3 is TGTGCCACCAGCAGAGCCCCCGGCCAGTCGGAGGAAAAACTGTTTTTT. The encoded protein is CATSRAPGQSEEKLFF.

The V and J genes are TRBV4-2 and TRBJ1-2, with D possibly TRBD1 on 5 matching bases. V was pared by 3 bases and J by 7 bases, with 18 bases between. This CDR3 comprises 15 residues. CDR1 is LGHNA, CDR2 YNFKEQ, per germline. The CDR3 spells CASSQTGGSGSGYTF. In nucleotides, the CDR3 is TGTGCCAGCAGCCAGACCGGGGGTTCGGGCTCTGGCTACACCTTC.

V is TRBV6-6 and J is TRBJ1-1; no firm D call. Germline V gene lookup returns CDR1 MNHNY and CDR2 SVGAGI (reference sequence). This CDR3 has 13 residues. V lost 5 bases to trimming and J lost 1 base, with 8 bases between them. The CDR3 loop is CASSTEKNTEAFF. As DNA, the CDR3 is TGTGCCAGCAGTACCGAGAAGAACACTGAAGCTTTCTTT.

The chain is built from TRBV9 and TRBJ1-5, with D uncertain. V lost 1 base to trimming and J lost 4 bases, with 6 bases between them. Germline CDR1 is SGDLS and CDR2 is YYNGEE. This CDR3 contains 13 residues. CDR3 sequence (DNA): TGTGCCAGCAGCGTATCTGTGAATCAGCCCCAGCATTTT. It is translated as CASSVSVNQPQHF.